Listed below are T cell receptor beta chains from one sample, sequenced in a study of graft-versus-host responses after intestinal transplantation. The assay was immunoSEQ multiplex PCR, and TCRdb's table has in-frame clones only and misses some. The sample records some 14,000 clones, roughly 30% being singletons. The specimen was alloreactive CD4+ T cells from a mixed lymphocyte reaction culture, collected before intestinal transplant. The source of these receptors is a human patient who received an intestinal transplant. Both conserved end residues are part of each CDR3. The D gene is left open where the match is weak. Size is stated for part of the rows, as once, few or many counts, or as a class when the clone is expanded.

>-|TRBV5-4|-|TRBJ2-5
TGTGCCAGCAGCTTGGCTCCGTTAGAGACCCAGTACTTC
CASSLAPLETQYF
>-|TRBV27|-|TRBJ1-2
TGTGCCAGCACCTCCCGGGGGAACTATGGCTACACCTTC
CASTSRGNYGYTF
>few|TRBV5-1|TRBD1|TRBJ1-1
TGCGCCAGCAGCCGGAGACAGGGGGGGGTCACTGAAGCTTTCTTT
CASSRRQGGVTEAFF
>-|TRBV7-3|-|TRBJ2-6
TGTGCCAGCAGCTTAGCCCCTCCAGCGTCCGGGGCCAACGTCCTGACTTTC
CASSLAPPASGANVLTF
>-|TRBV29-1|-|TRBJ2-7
TGCAGCGTTGCACTTCCAGGGGCTACCTACGAGCAGTACTTC
CSVALPGATYEQYF
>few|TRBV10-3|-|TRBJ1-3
TGTGCCATCAGTGCGACAGCTGGAAACACCATATATTTT
CAISATAGNTIYF
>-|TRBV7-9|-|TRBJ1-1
TGTGCCAGCAGCTTAGCAGGGATGAACACTGAAGCTTTCTTT
CASSLAGMNTEAFF
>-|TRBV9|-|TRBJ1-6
TGTGCCAGCAGCCCTGGACCGTTCCCCCTCCACTTT
CASSPGPFPLHF
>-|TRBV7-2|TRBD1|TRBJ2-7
TGTGCCAGCAGCACAGACAGGGACGAGCAGTACTTC
CASSTDRDEQYF
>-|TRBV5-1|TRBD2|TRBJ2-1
TGTGCCAGCAGCTTGGTGCTAGCGGATGAGCAGTTCTTC
CASSLVLADEQFF
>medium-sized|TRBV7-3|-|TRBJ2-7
TGTGCCAGCAGCTTAATGGCGGGTTCCTACGAGCAGTACTTC
CASSLMAGSYEQYF
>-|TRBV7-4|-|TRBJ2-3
TGTGCCAGCAGCCCTTCCCTTTTT
CASSPSLF
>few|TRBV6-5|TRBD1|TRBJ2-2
TGTGCCAGCAGTCCTCTACAGGGGGCGGCCGGGGAGCTGTTTTTT
CASSPLQGAAGELFF
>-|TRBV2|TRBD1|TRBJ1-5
TGTGCCAGCAGCCAAGACAGGGGGGATTATCAGCCCCAGCATTTT
CASSQDRGDYQPQHF
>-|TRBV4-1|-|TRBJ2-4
TGCGCCAGCAGCCAACCGGGGCAGAGGAACATTCAGTACTTC
CASSQPGQRNIQYF
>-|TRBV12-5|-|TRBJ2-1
TGTGCTAGTGGAGGGGGCGAGACTAGAGTTGGTCGAGGCAATGAGCAGTTCTTC
CASGGGETRVGRGNEQFF
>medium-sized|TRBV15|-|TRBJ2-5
TGTGCCACCAGCAGTGTTCGAGGGTCCCAGTACTTC
CATSSVRGSQYF
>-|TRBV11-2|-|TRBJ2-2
TGTGCCAGCAGCCGAAACCCGGGGGCGGATACCGGGGAGCTGTTTTTT
CASSRNPGADTGELFF